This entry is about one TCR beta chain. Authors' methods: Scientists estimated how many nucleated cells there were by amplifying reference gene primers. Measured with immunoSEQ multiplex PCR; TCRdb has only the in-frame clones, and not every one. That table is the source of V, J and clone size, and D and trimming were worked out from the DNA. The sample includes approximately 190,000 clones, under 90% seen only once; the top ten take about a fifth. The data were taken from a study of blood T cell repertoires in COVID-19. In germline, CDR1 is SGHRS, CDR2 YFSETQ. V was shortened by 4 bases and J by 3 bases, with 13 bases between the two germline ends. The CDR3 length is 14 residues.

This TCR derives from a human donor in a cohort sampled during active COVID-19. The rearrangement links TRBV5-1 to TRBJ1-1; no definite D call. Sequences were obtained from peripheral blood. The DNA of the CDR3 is TGCGCCAGCAGCCTTAATACGGCGGACACTGAAGCTTTCTTT. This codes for CASSLNTADTEAFF. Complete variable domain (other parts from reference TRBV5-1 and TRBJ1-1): KAGVTQTPRYLIKTRGQQVTLSCSPISGHRSVSWYQQTPGQGLQFLFEYFSETQRNKGNFPGRFSGRQFSNSRSEMNVSTLELGDSALYLCASSLNTADTEAFFGQGTRLTVV.